This TCR beta chain was documented in a study of CD8 T cells in ankylosing spondylitis. Study-level findings and limits: Within ankylosing spondylitis blood, a TCR beta motif made up of roughly eight highly homologous variants appeared to be characteristic.

This clonotype was seen repeatedly, ten times or more. The antigen is undetermined. From germline, CDR1 is SNHLY and CDR2 FYNNEI. The CDR3 length is 12 residues. The germline V and J ends were trimmed by 6 bases and 11 bases, with 16 bases remaining between them. TCRdb recomputed calls from the 5' RACE reads with MiXCR, one row per CDR3 protein. The table has approximately 240,000 distinct CDR3 sequences, over 9.5% seen once. Sequenced input: blood, either unsorted or a sorted T cell fraction (not recorded which). This chain connects TRBV2 to TRBJ1-1; D possibly corresponds to TRBD1 (5 bases). The clonotype comes from a male donor with ankylosing spondylitis or in good health (not recorded which). CDR3 bases: TGTGCCAGCAGAGAACAGGAACTAAGGGCTTTCTTT. Amino acid sequence: CASREQELRAFF.